What follows are 2 T cell receptor beta chains derived from one specimen sequenced in a study of shared T cell receptors in the human thymus. The assay was immunoSEQ multiplex PCR, and TCRdb's table has in-frame clones only and misses some. This sample yields about 540,000 clones, of which approximately 80% are seen a single time; roughly 0.013% belongs to the top ten. These data are also associated with another study on human thymus T cells.

Sequencing was carried out using thymocytes. The receptor source for this set is a boy under three years old with a congenital heart defect.

This clone occurred once. The rearrangement joins TRBV2 to TRBJ1-1, with TRBD1 as a possible D gene (6 bases). V was cut by 2 bases and J by 4 bases, with 8 bases left in between. CDR3 size: 13 residues. Per the germline V gene, CDR1 is SNHLY and CDR2 is FYNNEI. In DNA, the CDR3 is TGTGCCAGCAGTGAAACAGGGTCCACTGAAGCTTTCTTT. It codes for CASSETGSTEAFF.

The chain has TRBV10-3 and TRBJ2-7, with 8 bases matching TRBD1. The CDR3 contains 15 residues. The J segment lost 0 bases and the V segment lost 5 bases, leaving 6 bases of the junction unmatched. Germline V gene data show CDR1 as ENHRY and CDR2 as SYGVKD. CDR3 in amino acids: CAISRTGIRSYEQYF. DNA for the CDR3: TGTGCCATCAGTCGGACAGGGATTCGCTCCTACGAGCAGTACTTC.